Listed below are T cell receptor beta chains from one sample, sequenced in a study of post-analysis software for immune sequencing data. TCRdb ran MiXCR on the PCR reads and lists one entry per CDR3 protein. The sample holds fewer than 850,000 distinct CDR3 sequences, about half seen once. The sample was blood. All receptors come from a girl aged 5-17 years with multiple sclerosis. The CDR3 runs from the conserved cysteine through the conserved F or W. The D gene is left open where the match is weak. Size is omitted from some rows. Given values are once, few, many or a class for expanded clones.

D gene	J gene	clone size	V gene	CDR3 DNA	CDR3 protein
TRBD2	TRBJ2-1	.	TRBV29-1	TGCAGCGTTGATGGACTAGCGGGAATTTGGTCCTACAATGAGCAGTTCTTC	CSVDGLAGIWSYNEQFF
.	TRBJ1-1	.	TRBV27	TGTGCCAGCAGTCCCCCAGGGGTCGAAGCTTTCTTT	CASSPPGVEAFF
TRBD2	TRBJ2-3	few	TRBV20-1	TGCAGTGCTAGAGTCGTAGCGGGAGGGAAAAGCACAGATACGCAGTATTTT	CSARVVAGGKSTDTQYF
TRBD2	TRBJ2-1	.	TRBV7-2	TGTGCCAGCAGCGGGGGAGGGCGAAATGAGCAGTTCTTC	CASSGGGRNEQFF
.	TRBJ2-5	.	TRBV20-1	TGCAGTGCTACCTCGGACGGAGGGACACTTACCCTGGGAGAGACCCAGTACTTC	CSATSDGGTLTLGETQYF
.	TRBJ2-7	few	TRBV9	TGTGCCAGCAGCGTTACCGGGCTATCGAGTTACGAGCAGTACTTC	CASSVTGLSSYEQYF
TRBD1	TRBJ2-4	few	TRBV4-3	TGCGCCAGCAGCCACGGACAGGGGCAAGGCATTCAGTACTTC	CASSHGQGQGIQYF
.	TRBJ1-1	few	TRBV5-1	TGCGCCAGCAGCTTGGAGGCAGGGCGGAGCACTGAAGCTTTCTTT	CASSLEAGRSTEAFF
TRBD2	TRBJ2-7	.	TRBV7-2	TGTGCCAGCTACCTCGGGGGGGCCTACAATGAGCAGTACTTC	CASYLGGAYNEQYF
.	TRBJ2-1	.	TRBV28	TGTGCCAGCAGGAAACAGGGAAATGAGCAGTTCTTC	CASRKQGNEQFF
.	TRBJ2-7	few	TRBV7-8	TGTGCCAGCAGGAGATCGAGCTCCTACGAGCAGTACTTC	CASRRSSSYEQYF
TRBD2	TRBJ2-3	.	TRBV4-2	TGTGCCAGCAGCCAAGACCAAGGAGCGGGGGGCACAGATACGCAGTATTTT	CASSQDQGAGGTDTQYF
TRBD2	TRBJ2-5	.	TRBV20-1	TGCAGTGCTAGGACTAGCTGGCGACCGGAGACCCAGTACTTC	CSARTSWRPETQYF
.	TRBJ1-4	.	TRBV5-1	TGCGCCAGCAGCGCCGGAAGGGCTAATGAAAAACTGTTTTTT	CASSAGRANEKLFF
.	TRBJ2-7	.	TRBV30	TGTGCCTGGAGTGGGCGGCTGGCTTACGAGCAGTACTTC	CAWSGRLAYEQYF
TRBD1	TRBJ2-1	few	TRBV27	TGTGCCAGCAGTTCAACCGGGACAGGGTACTACAATGAGCAGTTCTTC	CASSSTGTGYYNEQFF
.	TRBJ2-6	.	TRBV6-2/TRBV6-3	TGTGCCAGCAGTTACTCGATCCCCGACGACGGGAGAGGGGCCAACGTCCTGACTTTC	CASSYSIPDDGRGANVLTF
TRBD1	TRBJ2-7	few	TRBV29-1	TGCAGCGTGGAAAACGACAGGGGGCATTCCTACGAGCAGTACTTC	CSVENDRGHSYEQYF
.	TRBJ2-7	few	TRBV29-1	TGCAGCGTAGAAACAGAGTTCGCCTACGAGCAGTACTTC	CSVETEFAYEQYF
.	TRBJ2-2	once	TRBV7-9	TGTACCAGCAGCTTAGAGGGAGTCACCGGGGAGCTGTTTTTT	CTSSLEGVTGELFF
.	TRBJ2-5	.	TRBV7-2	TGTGCCAGCAGCTTGACGCTTAACCAAGAGACCCAGTACTTC	CASSLTLNQETQYF
.	TRBJ2-7	.	TRBV7-2	TGTGCCAGCAGCTTAGTGTTCGACGAGCAGTACTTC	CASSLVFDEQYF
TRBD1	TRBJ1-2	few	TRBV10-3	TGTGCCATCAGGAAGGACAGGGAGGTCGGCTATGGCTACACCTTC	CAIRKDREVGYGYTF
.	TRBJ1-1	.	TRBV5-1	TGCGCCAGCAGCTTCAGACAGGACGGTGAAGCTTTCTTT	CASSFRQDGEAFF
.	TRBJ2-7	few	TRBV10-2	TGCGCCAGCACCCAGTATGACGAGCAGTACTTC	CASTQYDEQYF
TRBD1	TRBJ2-7	.	TRBV27	TGTGCCAGCAGTTTACGCCCCTCGAGGGGACAGCATGCCTACGAGCAGTACTTC	CASSLRPSRGQHAYEQYF
.	TRBJ2-5	.	TRBV5-1	TGCGCCAGCAGTCTCGGCCAACAATCAAACTGGGAGACCCAGTACTTC	CASSLGQQSNWETQYF
.	TRBJ2-1	.	TRBV11-2	TGTGCCAGCAGCGCCCCATGGTCAGGGAAAGGTGATGAGCAGTTCTTC	CASSAPWSGKGDEQFF
.	TRBJ2-7	few	TRBV27	TGTGCCAGCAGCGTAATGAGCTCCTACGAGCAGTACTTC	CASSVMSSYEQYF
.	TRBJ1-5	many	TRBV7-2	TGTGCCAGCAGCTTGGGACACTCCAATCAGCCCCAGCATTTT	CASSLGHSNQPQHF
.	TRBJ2-7	.	TRBV9	TGTGCCAGCAGCCCGAGACAGGCTTGGGACGAGCAGTACTTC	CASSPRQAWDEQYF
.	TRBJ2-7	once	TRBV11-3	TGTGCCAGCAGCCCGAGGGGCCAAATCTACTACGAGCAGTACTTC	CASSPRGQIYYEQYF
TRBD1	TRBJ1-2	.	TRBV29-1	TGCAGCGTTGAAACTGGGACAGGAGTTAACTATGGCTACACCTTC	CSVETGTGVNYGYTF
TRBD1	TRBJ2-7	few	TRBV5-1	TGCGCCAGCAGCTTGGCTCCCAGTGCGTCGGGACAGGGGATCTCCTACGAGCAGTACTTC	CASSLAPSASGQGISYEQYF
TRBD2	TRBJ2-7	.	TRBV7-6	TGTGCCAGCAGCTTGATCAGCGGGGGAAGCTCCTACGAGCAGTACTTC	CASSLISGGSSYEQYF
.	TRBJ2-2	once	TRBV4-2	TGTGCCAGCAGCCCGTTCGACCGCGCCAGCGGTTCGAACACCGGGGAGCTGTTTTTT	CASSPFDRASGSNTGELFF
TRBD2	TRBJ2-3	.	TRBV2	TGTGCCAGCAAGCCAACTAGCGGGAGGGTACTTCGCACAGATACGCAGTATTTT	CASKPTSGRVLRTDTQYF
.	TRBJ2-5	.	TRBV7-3	TGTGCCAGCGGCCGGATTGGGGCTAGGGAAGAGACCCAGTACTTC	CASGRIGAREETQYF
.	TRBJ1-1	.	TRBV29-1	TGCAGCGTTGTGTTCAACACTGAAGCTTTCTTT	CSVVFNTEAFF
.	TRBJ2-7	many	TRBV7-4	TGTGCCAGCCCCGGAGGGCGGCTGGGTCACGAGCAGTACTTC	CASPGGRLGHEQYF
TRBD2	TRBJ2-1	.	TRBV7-2	TGTGCCAGCAGCTTAGGAGCGGGAGATGGAAGGCTCGGTGAGCAGTTCTTC	CASSLGAGDGRLGEQFF
TRBD2	TRBJ2-1	.	TRBV5-1	TGCGCCAGCAGCCCCGAGGCGGGAGGGCCAGGGAGTGAGCAGTTCTTC	CASSPEAGGPGSEQFF
.	TRBJ1-2	.	TRBV29-1	TGCAGCGTTGAAGGGGACCGGGGAAACTATGGCTACACCTTC	CSVEGDRGNYGYTF
TRBD2	TRBJ2-3	.	TRBV7-9	TGTGCCAGCAGCTCCGGGAGCCGGGAGGGCTCTGTTACGCAGTATTTT	CASSSGSREGSVTQYF
TRBD2	TRBJ2-5	.	TRBV20-1	TGCAGTGCTAGAGATCTGCTAGCGGGTGAGACCCAGTACTTC	CSARDLLAGETQYF
TRBD2	TRBJ2-7	.	TRBV4-2	TGTGCCAGCAGCCAAGTGGAACGGTGGGAGGGCCGGGGCTACGAGCAGTACTTC	CASSQVERWEGRGYEQYF
.	TRBJ1-1	once	TRBV15	TGTGCCACCAGCGGGGGCCTAGGGGTGGGGGCTGAAGCTTTCTTT	CATSGGLGVGAEAFF
.	TRBJ1-2	.	TRBV5-6	TGTGCCAGCAGCCCACTTTACGGTGGGAAGACGGGATATGGCTACACCTTC	CASSPLYGGKTGYGYTF
TRBD2	TRBJ2-1	.	TRBV5-6	TGTGCCAGCAGCCCTACGACTAGCGGGAGGCACAATGAGCAGTTCTTC	CASSPTTSGRHNEQFF
.	TRBJ2-1	.	TRBV9	TGTGCCAGCAGCGTAGGTAGGTGGGAGGCCCACTACAATGAGCAGTTCTTC	CASSVGRWEAHYNEQFF
TRBD1	TRBJ1-6	.	TRBV6-5	TGTGCCAGCAGTTCCGGACAGGGAAGAAATTCACCCCTCCACTTT	CASSSGQGRNSPLHF
.	TRBJ1-1	.	TRBV12-3/TRBV12-4	TGTGCCAGCAGTCCTAACGACAGTGAGGCTTTCTTT	CASSPNDSEAFF
.	TRBJ1-1	.	TRBV25-1	TGTGCCAGCAGTGAACGGACCGACTATGAAGCTTTCTTT	CASSERTDYEAFF
TRBD2	TRBJ2-1	once	TRBV9	TGTGCCAGCAGCGTAGGTGGTAGCGGGAGGGCCAATGAGCAGTTCTTC	CASSVGGSGRANEQFF
.	TRBJ2-1	few	TRBV4-3	TGCGCCAGCAGCCAGGAAGTACAGGGCCACTTGGGGAATGAGCAGTTCTTC	CASSQEVQGHLGNEQFF
.	TRBJ2-3	.	TRBV7-9	TGTGCCAGCAGCTTACCGGGTGGCGGCACAGATACGCAGTATTTT	CASSLPGGGTDTQYF
.	TRBJ2-5	few	TRBV19	TGTGCCAGTAGTATAGAATACAGAAGGTACCAAGAGACCCAGTACTTC	CASSIEYRRYQETQYF
.	TRBJ2-7	.	TRBV6-5	TGTACCAGCAGTTACTCAAAGGCACTCTCCTACGAGCAGTACTTC	CTSSYSKALSYEQYF
.	TRBJ2-5	.	TRBV4-2	TGTGCCAGCAGCCACCGCCGGGACCTAGCTGGCGAGACCCAGTACTTC	CASSHRRDLAGETQYF